These 2 T cell receptor beta chains were sequenced from one sample in a study of OX40 agonist ivuxolimab in advanced cancers. Clones were read by immunoSEQ multiplex PCR, and TCRdb kept only the in-frame ones, dropping some. The sample has about 26,000 clones; under 90% are singletons. The specimen was CD4+ or CD8+ T cells sorted from blood, collected in a trial of the OX40 agonist ivuxolimab. The receptors were gathered from an adult with an advanced solid tumor such as melanoma, head and neck, liver or kidney cancer.

The chain joins TRBV7-9 to TRBJ2-1, with 8 bases fitting TRBD1. This CDR3 comprises 16 residues. The germline V gene has CDR1 SEHNR and CDR2 FQNEAQ (reference sequence). J lost 3 bases, V lost 5 bases, and 9 bases had no gene match. CDR3 bases: TGTGCCAGCAGCCTCACCGATGGACAGGGCTACAATGAGCAGTTCTTC. As protein: CASSLTDGQGYNEQFF. Drawing the rest from reference TRBV7-9 and TRBJ2-1, the complete variable domain is DTGVSQNPRHKITKRGQNVTFRCDPISEHNRLYWYRQTLGQGPEFLTYFQNEAQLEKSRLLSDRFSAERPKGSFSTLEIQRTEQGDSAMYLCASSLTDGQGYNEQFFGPGTRLTVL.

The V call is TRBV5-7, the J call TRBJ2-7; D is unclear. TRBV5-7 belongs to the ORF category, with a function that is uncertain. V was pared by 3 bases and J by 3 bases, with 19 bases between. CDR3 length equals 16 residues. The CDR3 coding sequence is TGTGCCAGCAGCTATCCCACTGCGACTGACTTCTACGAGCAGTACTTC. Translating gives CASSYPTATDFYEQYF.